This T cell receptor (beta chain) is drawn from a study of blood T cells in healthy people across ages. Turning to the study itself: Capture via template switching afforded approximately one barcoded beta molecule per two T cells. Findings and limits, study-wide: Per million T cells, TCR beta diversity dropped about linearly as age rose.

V was pared by 4 bases and J by 0 bases, with 12 bases between. Germline V gene data show CDR1 as SNHLY and CDR2 as FYNNEI. This CDR3 has 15 amino acids. Of note for this clonotype: Antigen unknown.

A second PCR of about 7 to 12 cycles used a sample-barcoded 5' primer and a J-beta primer mix. TCRdb re-analysed the 5' RACE reads in MiXCR, keeping a single row per CDR3 protein. The sample lists 1.5 million to 2 million distinct CDR3 sequences; under 30% were seen once. This receptor was taken from a woman younger than 45 in good health. The source material was blood. The genes are TRBV2 and TRBJ1-2, with D perhaps TRBD1 (6 bases). CDR3 residues: CASSADRSSNYGYTF. Written as DNA, the CDR3 is TGTGCCAGCAGTGCGGACAGATCCTCTAACTATGGCTACACCTTC.